The 3 T cell receptor beta chains listed next were all sequenced from one sample in a study of CD8 T cells in ankylosing spondylitis. TCRdb re-called the 5' RACE reads with MiXCR, one entry per CDR3 protein. This sample has 180,000 or so distinct CDR3 sequences, with about 9.9% found just once. Sequenced input: blood, either unsorted or a sorted T cell fraction (not recorded which). The receptors stem from a male donor with ankylosing spondylitis or in good health (not recorded which).

This clonotype was recorded at least ten times. This chain links TRBV5-1 with TRBJ2-2; 10 bases map to TRBD2. Germline V gives CDR1 SGHRS, CDR2 YFSETQ. Losses at the gene ends were 0 bases for V and 2 bases for J; bases not matched to a gene: 7. This CDR3 comprises 18 residues. CDR3 sequence: CASSLAQLAGINTGELFF. The CDR3 region has the DNA TGCGCCAGCAGCTTGGCCCAACTAGCGGGGATCAACACCGGGGAGCTGTTTTTT.

Many counts were recorded for this clonotype. This rearrangement joins TRBV14 to TRBJ1-1; unclear D gene. Germline V gives CDR1 SGHDN, CDR2 FVKESK. This CDR3 spans 15 amino acids. Trimming removed 0 bases at V and 2 bases at J, with 10 bases between. CDR3: CASSQDFGGNTEAFF. The CDR3 nucleotides are TGTGCCAGCAGCCAAGATTTTGGCGGCAACACTGAAGCTTTCTTT.

This clonotype was seen at least ten times. The rearrangement links TRBV3-1 to TRBJ2-5; D gene ambiguous. V lost 4 bases and J 1 base, leaving 13 bases between the germline ends. CDR3 length equals 15 residues. Germline loops: CDR1 LGHDT, CDR2 YNNKEL (reference sequence). The CDR3 reads CASSRSVSFQETQYF. CDR3 bases: TGTGCCAGCAGCCGATCTGTGAGCTTCCAAGAGACCCAGTACTTC.